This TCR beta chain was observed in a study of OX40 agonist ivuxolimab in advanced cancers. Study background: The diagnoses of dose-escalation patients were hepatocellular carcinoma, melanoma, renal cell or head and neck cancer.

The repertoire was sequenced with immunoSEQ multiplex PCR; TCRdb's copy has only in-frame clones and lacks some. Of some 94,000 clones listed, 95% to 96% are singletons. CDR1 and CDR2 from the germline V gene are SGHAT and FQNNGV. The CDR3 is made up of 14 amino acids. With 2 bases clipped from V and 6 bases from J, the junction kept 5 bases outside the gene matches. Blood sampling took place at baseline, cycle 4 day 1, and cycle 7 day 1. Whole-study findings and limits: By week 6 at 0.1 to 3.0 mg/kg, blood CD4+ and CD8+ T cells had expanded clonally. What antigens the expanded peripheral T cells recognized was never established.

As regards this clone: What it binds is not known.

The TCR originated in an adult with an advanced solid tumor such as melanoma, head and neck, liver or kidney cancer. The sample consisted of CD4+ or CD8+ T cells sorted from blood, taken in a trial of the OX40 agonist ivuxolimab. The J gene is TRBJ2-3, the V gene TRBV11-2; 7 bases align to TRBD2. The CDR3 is CASSLNSGVDTQYF. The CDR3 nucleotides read TGTGCCAGCAGCTTAAACAGCGGGGTGGATACGCAGTATTTT. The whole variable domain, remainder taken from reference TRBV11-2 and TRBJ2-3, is EAGVAQSPRYKIIEKRQSVAFWCNPISGHATLYWYQQILGQGPKLLIQFQNNGVVDDSQLPKDRFSAERLKGVDSTLKIQPAKLEDSAVYLCASSLNSGVDTQYFGPGTRLTVL.